These T cell receptor beta chains were read from a single sample in a study of shared clonotypes between healthy human individuals. Method: immunoSEQ multiplex PCR; TCRdb's copy keeps in-frame clones and lacks some. The table has 2,500,000 or so clones, approximately 90% seen once. The sequenced sample was naive CD4+ T cells from PBMCs. The receptors derive from a man aged 18 to 29 in good health. Some clones in this sample may be carry-over from other donors' samples. Both conserved end residues are part of each CDR3. A D gene is named only where the DNA matches it firmly. Rows may omit the clone size; those that give it use once, few, many or a size class.

j_call clone_size d_call v_call cdr3_nt cdr3_aa
TRBJ2-5 NA NA TRBV5-1 TGCGCCAGCAGCTTGGCCGCGGCGGGGCGCGGGGAGACCCAGTACTTC CASSLAAAGRGETQYF
TRBJ2-7 NA NA TRBV5-1 TGCGCCAGCAGCTTGGGGGGGACACCGAGCTCCTACGAGCAGTACTTC CASSLGGTPSSYEQYF
TRBJ2-5 once TRBD2 TRBV5-1 TGCGCCAGCAGCTTGGGACTAGCGGACCCCCAAGAGACCCAGTACTTC CASSLGLADPQETQYF
TRBJ1-4 NA NA TRBV7-8 TGTGCCAGCAGCCCCCGGAGGGGGACGGCGGAGGTACTGTTTTTT CASSPRRGTAEVLFF
TRBJ1-2 NA NA TRBV7-2 TGTGCCAGCAGCTCAGGCAATGACGGCTACACCTTC CASSSGNDGYTF
TRBJ2-1 NA NA TRBV11-1 TGTGCCAGCAAACATATCGGGCTCACGAGCTCCTACAATGAGCAGTTCTTC CASKHIGLTSSYNEQFF
TRBJ2-1 NA NA TRBV28 TGTGCCAGCAGTTTAGGGGAGCGTATCCTTTCCTACAATGAGCAGTTCTTC CASSLGERILSYNEQFF
TRBJ2-1 NA NA TRBV10-2 TGCGCCAGCAGTGAGGAAAGGGGGAGGACTTCCTACGTCAATGAGCAGTTCTTC CASSEERGRTSYVNEQFF
TRBJ2-3 NA TRBD2 TRBV6-1 TGTGCCAGCGTTCTAGCGGGAGGGACAGATACGCAGTATTTT CASVLAGGTDTQYF
TRBJ2-7 once NA TRBV2 TGTGCCAGCAAGGCGAACGAGCTCTACGAGCAGTACTTC CASKANELYEQYF
TRBJ2-7 NA NA TRBV19 TGTGCCAGTAGTATCCCAGGGAGTAGGTTCTACGAGCAGTACTTC CASSIPGSRFYEQYF
TRBJ2-7 NA NA TRBV29-1 TGCAGCGTTGCCCTAGGTGGGGACGAGCAGTACTTC CSVALGGDEQYF
TRBJ2-1 NA NA TRBV18 TGTGCCAGCTCACCACTCCGGAACAATGAGCAGTTCTTC CASSPLRNNEQFF
TRBJ2-7 once NA TRBV29-1 TGCAGCGTTGACGGGCAGGGAACCTACGAGCAGTACTTC CSVDGQGTYEQYF
TRBJ2-3 once TRBD2 TRBV5-1 TGCGCCAGCAGCATACTAGCGGGAGGTGATGGAGATACGCAGTATTTT CASSILAGGDGDTQYF
TRBJ2-2 once TRBD1 TRBV9 TGTGCCAGCAGCGTAAGGGGGCTTAACACCGGGGAGCTGTTTTTT CASSVRGLNTGELFF
TRBJ1-1 NA NA TRBV18 TGTGCCAGCTCGGGGGGTCTCACTGAAGCTTTCTTT CASSGGLTEAFF
TRBJ2-5 NA NA TRBV5-1 TGCGCCAGCAGCTTGGAGCCCGCGGGCCAAGAGACCCAGTACTTC CASSLEPAGQETQYF
TRBJ2-3 NA NA TRBV12-5 TGTGCTAGTGGTTTGGTAGAGGCGGATACGCAGTATTTT CASGLVEADTQYF
TRBJ2-6 NA NA TRBV9 TGTGCCAGCAGCGTCACGGGGCACGGGGCCAACGTCCTGACTTTC CASSVTGHGANVLTF
TRBJ2-2 NA NA TRBV7-8 TGTGCCAGCAGCTCAAGACAGGATGTCACCGGGGAGCTGTTTTTT CASSSRQDVTGELFF
TRBJ2-7 NA NA TRBV14 TGTGCCAGCAGCCAAGGTTCTCCGGGGAACTCCTACGAGCAGTACTTC CASSQGSPGNSYEQYF
TRBJ2-2 NA NA TRBV9 TGTGCCAGCAGCGTAAGTCTTGGCGGGGAGCTGTTTTTT CASSVSLGGELFF
TRBJ2-5 NA NA TRBV14 TGTGCCAGCAGCCAAGGCTATCGGGGGCGCGGTGAGACCCAGTACTTC CASSQGYRGRGETQYF
TRBJ2-1 NA NA TRBV6-5 TGTGCCAGCAGAAATCGACAGGCCGGCTACAATGAGCAGTTCTTC CASRNRQAGYNEQFF
TRBJ2-5 NA NA TRBV15 TGTGCCACCAGCAGAGAGGGTAGCGCCCAAGAGACCCAGTACTTC CATSREGSAQETQYF
TRBJ2-2 NA NA TRBV19 TGTGCCAGCAAAAGGGGGAGGGCAGCCACCGGGGAGCTGTTTTTT CASKRGRAATGELFF
TRBJ2-2 NA TRBD2 TRBV9 TGTGCCAGCAGCGGGGGACTAGCGGGAGCGACCGGGGAGCTGTTTTTT CASSGGLAGATGELFF
TRBJ1-1 NA NA TRBV28 TGTGCCAGCAGCTCGAGGGGGGCGGGCACTGAAGCTTTCTTT CASSSRGAGTEAFF
TRBJ1-1 few NA TRBV11-2 TGTGCCAGCAGCTCTAACACTGAAGCTTTCTTT CASSSNTEAFF
TRBJ2-3 once NA TRBV6-1 TGTGCCAGCAGGGAGTCCACAGATACGCAGTATTTT CASRESTDTQYF
TRBJ1-5 few NA TRBV30 TGTGCCTGGAGTGTACGCAACCGGATGAGGAATCAGCCCCAGCATTTT CAWSVRNRMRNQPQHF
TRBJ1-1 NA NA TRBV5-6 TGTGCCAGCAGCCCGTCACTCTGGGCGGCAGGGAACACTGAAGCTTTCTTT CASSPSLWAAGNTEAFF
TRBJ2-7 NA NA TRBV28 TGTGCCAGCAGTTTTGCAGGTACGACTACCTACGAGCAGTACTTC CASSFAGTTTYEQYF
TRBJ2-2 NA TRBD2 TRBV6-1 TGTGCCAGCAGTGACATCGGGCGGGAGAGGGCCGGGGAGCTGTTTTTT CASSDIGRERAGELFF
TRBJ1-2 NA TRBD1 TRBV5-6 TGTGCCAGCAGCTTTCTGGGACAGTCTTATGGCTACACCTTC CASSFLGQSYGYTF
TRBJ2-1 NA NA TRBV27 TGTGCCAGCATTAACCACGGGTACAATGAGCAGTTCTTC CASINHGYNEQFF
TRBJ2-3 NA NA TRBV7-3 TGTGCCAGCAGCTTAAGTGCAGATACGCAGTATTTT CASSLSADTQYF
TRBJ1-1 NA NA TRBV27 TGTGCCAGCAGCCCAGTCCGGGGGGTGGGGGCGGTAGACACTGAAGCTTTCTTT CASSPVRGVGAVDTEAFF
TRBJ2-1 NA NA TRBV6-5 TGTGCCAGCAGTTCCCGCCGAGACTACAATGAGCAGTTCTTC CASSSRRDYNEQFF
TRBJ1-2 NA TRBD1 TRBV19 TGTGCCAGTAGTTCCCGGGACAGCTTCTATGGCTACACCTTC CASSSRDSFYGYTF
TRBJ2-5 NA NA TRBV2 TGTGCCAGCCGGACGGAAGAGACCCAGTACTTC CASRTEETQYF
TRBJ1-4 NA NA TRBV7-2 TGTGCCAGCAGCCCCCGCACAACTAATGAAAAACTGTTTTTT CASSPRTTNEKLFF
TRBJ2-3 NA TRBD2 TRBV5-1 TGCGCCAGCGGACCGGGACTAGCGGGAACAGATACGCAGTATTTT CASGPGLAGTDTQYF
TRBJ2-3 NA NA TRBV15 TGTGCCACCAGACAGATCGGCGGTAGAGATACGCAGTATTTT CATRQIGGRDTQYF
TRBJ1-2 NA NA TRBV6-5 TGTGCCAGCAGTTATTCGCTAAGTGGCAACTATGGCTACACCTTC CASSYSLSGNYGYTF
TRBJ1-2 NA NA TRBV27 TGTGCCAGCAGTTTAGCTCCCAACAGGGCTGGCTACACCTTC CASSLAPNRAGYTF
TRBJ2-7 NA NA TRBV12-5 TGTGCTGGGATCAAAGGGCTAAAAACCTACGAGCAGTACTTC CAGIKGLKTYEQYF
TRBJ2-5 NA NA TRBV4-1 TGCGCCAGCAGCCCTATGGGTCGGGGGCAAGAGACCCAGTACTTC CASSPMGRGQETQYF
TRBJ1-1 NA NA TRBV27 TGTGCCAGCAGTCAATTCGCGGGGAACACTGAAGCTTTCTTT CASSQFAGNTEAFF
TRBJ2-1 NA TRBD2 TRBV10-3 TGTGCCATCAGTGACGCTAGCGGGAAAAGACCCTACAATGAGCAGTTCTTC CAISDASGKRPYNEQFF
TRBJ1-1 NA NA TRBV6-4 TGTGCCAGCAGTGACGGGACGGGGGACACTGAAGCTTTCTTT CASSDGTGDTEAFF
TRBJ2-5 NA TRBD2 TRBV7-2 TGTGCCAGCAGCTCCAGCGGGAGGGAGAAGACCCAGTACTTC CASSSSGREKTQYF
TRBJ1-2 NA TRBD1 TRBV15 TGTGCCACCAGCAGAGCCGGGACAGGGAATGGCTACACCTTC CATSRAGTGNGYTF
TRBJ1-4 once NA TRBV15 TGTGCCACCAGCAGAGAGGTCAGGGGTGCTGAAAAACTGTTTTTT CATSREVRGAEKLFF
TRBJ2-6 NA NA TRBV5-6 TGTGCCAGCAGCTTGTCTGGGCGCGGGGCCAACGTCCTGACTTTC CASSLSGRGANVLTF
TRBJ2-5 once TRBD2 TRBV9 TGTGCCAGCAGCGCCATAGCGGGTGTGGAGACCCAGTACTTC CASSAIAGVETQYF
TRBJ2-7 NA NA TRBV7-2 TGTGCCAGCAGCTTAGTCCCCCGCTCCTACGAGCAGTACTTC CASSLVPRSYEQYF